These T cell receptor beta chains were read from a single sample in a study of T cells in Graves' hyperthyroidism and ophthalmopathy. TCRdb called the multiplex PCR reads again in MiXCR, with one record for every CDR3 protein. The profile covers about 600,000 distinct CDR3 sequences, with around 16% appearing a single time and roughly 3.4% taken by the ten largest. Sequenced material: blood. The receptors derive from a woman between 40 and 50 years old with Graves' ophthalmopathy. Both conserved end residues are part of each CDR3. The D gene is left open where the match is weak. Some rows mark clone size as missing; the rest say once, few, many or name a class of expanded clone.

size: -
V: TRBV6-2/TRBV6-3
D: TRBD2
J: TRBJ2-1
DNA: TGTGCCAGCAGTGTGCTAGCGGGGGGCCCACTCAATGAGCAGTTCTTC
CDR3: CASSVLAGGPLNEQFF

size: many
V: TRBV24-1
D: -
J: TRBJ2-3
DNA: TGTGCCACCAGTGATTCGGACGGCGCAGATACGCAGTATTTT
CDR3: CATSDSDGADTQYF

size: once
V: TRBV25-1
D: -
J: TRBJ1-1
DNA: TGTGCCAGCAGTGACTCTGGTAGTTTATCTGAAGCTTTCTTT
CDR3: CASSDSGSLSEAFF

size: many
V: TRBV30
D: TRBD1
J: TRBJ2-7
DNA: TGTGCCTGGAGGTCGGGACAGGGCGTCCACGAGCAGTACTTC
CDR3: CAWRSGQGVHEQYF

size: few
V: TRBV4-1
D: TRBD2
J: TRBJ2-7
DNA: TGCGCCAGCAGCCAAGTGGTAGCGGGGGTCTCCTACGAGCAGTACTTC
CDR3: CASSQVVAGVSYEQYF

size: many
V: TRBV12-3/TRBV12-4
D: -
J: TRBJ2-1
DNA: TGTGCCAGCAGCCTCCCCGAGAGTCACAATGAGCAGTTCTTC
CDR3: CASSLPESHNEQFF

size: many
V: TRBV20-1
D: TRBD1
J: TRBJ1-1
DNA: TGCAGTGCCAATAGACAGGGCGGCGTCATGAACACTGAAGCTTTCTTT
CDR3: CSANRQGGVMNTEAFF

size: -
V: TRBV18
D: TRBD2
J: TRBJ2-3
DNA: TGTGCCAGCTCACCGGGACTAGCGGGAGTCGAAGTGCAGTATTTT
CDR3: CASSPGLAGVEVQYF

size: many
V: TRBV12-3/TRBV12-4
D: -
J: TRBJ1-6
DNA: TGTGCCAGCAGGGGGGACACGGTTAATTCACCCCTCCACTTT
CDR3: CASRGDTVNSPLHF

size: -
V: TRBV28
D: TRBD1
J: TRBJ1-3
DNA: TGTGCCAGCAGTTTAGACAGGGTGGCTGGAAACACCATATATTTT
CDR3: CASSLDRVAGNTIYF

size: -
V: TRBV5-6
D: -
J: TRBJ2-7
DNA: TGTGCCAGCAGCCGGGCCACCCTTCGATGGGGCGAGCAGTACTTC
CDR3: CASSRATLRWGEQYF

size: many
V: TRBV2
D: -
J: TRBJ1-6
DNA: TGTGCCAGCAGTGAAGAGGATGGTCGGAGGAGTTCACCCCTCCACTTT
CDR3: CASSEEDGRRSSPLHF

size: many
V: TRBV7-9
D: TRBD2
J: TRBJ2-1
DNA: TGTGCCAGCAAGCGGGGGGGATACAATGAGCAGTTCTTC
CDR3: CASKRGGYNEQFF

size: few
V: TRBV20-1
D: TRBD1
J: TRBJ1-5
DNA: TGCAGTGCTAGACCCGCAGGGGGTAGCAATCAGCCCCAGCATTTT
CDR3: CSARPAGGSNQPQHF

size: many
V: TRBV7-2
D: -
J: TRBJ2-5
DNA: TGTGCCAGCAGCTCAACAAGGGAAGAGACCCAGTACTTC
CDR3: CASSSTREETQYF

size: -
V: TRBV5-6
D: -
J: TRBJ2-1
DNA: TGTGCCAGCAGCTCCTACGGGAGCTCCTACAATGAGCAGTTCTTC
CDR3: CASSSYGSSYNEQFF

size: many
V: TRBV7-8
D: -
J: TRBJ2-1
DNA: TGTGCCAGCAGCTTAGGGGCCCCCTCCTACAATGAGCAGTTCTTC
CDR3: CASSLGAPSYNEQFF

size: many
V: TRBV30
D: -
J: TRBJ1-4
DNA: TGTGCTGTAGGCTGGGAGGCGGCTAATGAAAAACTGTTTTTT
CDR3: CAVGWEAANEKLFF

size: few
V: TRBV20-1
D: TRBD2
J: TRBJ2-3
DNA: TGCAGTGCGAATAGCGGGGGCCGCAACACAGATACGCAGTATTTT
CDR3: CSANSGGRNTDTQYF

size: few
V: TRBV20-1
D: TRBD2
J: TRBJ2-1
DNA: TGCAGTGCTAGAGGGCTAGCGGGACCTAACAATGAGCAGTTCTTC
CDR3: CSARGLAGPNNEQFF

size: few
V: TRBV5-1
D: -
J: TRBJ1-2
DNA: TGCGCCAGCAGCTTGGATGGCCAACAAAATCGAGGCTATGGCTACACCTTC
CDR3: CASSLDGQQNRGYGYTF

size: few
V: TRBV20-1
D: -
J: TRBJ2-7
DNA: TGCAGTGCTAGGGCCCCACAGGGTCTCTCAAGCGAGCAGTACTTC
CDR3: CSARAPQGLSSEQYF

size: many
V: TRBV12-3/TRBV12-4
D: -
J: TRBJ2-7
DNA: TGTGCCAGCAGTCAGGGACATAGGAGCTCCTACGAGCAGTACTTC
CDR3: CASSQGHRSSYEQYF

size: few
V: TRBV5-1
D: -
J: TRBJ1-2
DNA: TGCGCCAGCAGCTTGGTTGCCGGGTCGGCTGGCTACACCTTC
CDR3: CASSLVAGSAGYTF

size: many
V: TRBV5-8
D: -
J: TRBJ2-1
DNA: TGTGCCAGCGGCCCCGCACAGCCGTACAATGAGCAGTTCTTC
CDR3: CASGPAQPYNEQFF

size: -
V: TRBV12-3/TRBV12-4
D: TRBD2
J: TRBJ2-3
DNA: TGTGCCAGCAGCGTAGCTGTTAGCGGGGCCCTGACAGATACGCAGTATTTT
CDR3: CASSVAVSGALTDTQYF

size: -
V: TRBV19
D: -
J: TRBJ1-4
DNA: TGTGCCAGTAGTATAGCGGCAGGGAACGAAAAACTGTTTTTT
CDR3: CASSIAAGNEKLFF

size: many
V: TRBV3-1
D: -
J: TRBJ2-1
DNA: TGTGCCAGCAGCCCATTTTCGACGGACTCTTCCTACAATGAGCAGTTCTTC
CDR3: CASSPFSTDSSYNEQFF

size: -
V: TRBV2
D: -
J: TRBJ1-4
DNA: TGTGCCAGCAGTGACAACAGGCCGCCTAATGAAAAACTGTTTTTT
CDR3: CASSDNRPPNEKLFF

size: many
V: TRBV6-1
D: TRBD2
J: TRBJ2-5
DNA: TGTGCCAGCAGTGAACTAGCGGGAGCCCAAGAGACCCAGTACTTC
CDR3: CASSELAGAQETQYF

size: many
V: TRBV2
D: TRBD1
J: TRBJ1-1
DNA: TGTGCCAGCAACTTAAAACAGGGGACTCAATCTGAAGCTTTCTTT
CDR3: CASNLKQGTQSEAFF

size: few
V: TRBV18
D: -
J: TRBJ1-3
DNA: TGTGCCAGCTCACCACTCGACCGGGTCGAAAACACCATATATTTT
CDR3: CASSPLDRVENTIYF

size: many
V: TRBV2
D: -
J: TRBJ2-4
DNA: TGTGCCAGCACCCCTGAGGGGCTAGCCAAAAACATTCAGTACTTC
CDR3: CASTPEGLAKNIQYF

size: many
V: TRBV3-1
D: TRBD2
J: TRBJ2-2
DNA: TGTGCCAGCAGCCAAGGCCCGGGGGGGAGCACCGGGGAGCTGTTTTTT
CDR3: CASSQGPGGSTGELFF

size: many
V: TRBV12-3/TRBV12-4
D: -
J: TRBJ2-7
DNA: TGTGCCGGCAGTAAGATCGCAGGGGATGCCTACGAGCAGTACTTC
CDR3: CAGSKIAGDAYEQYF

size: few
V: TRBV3-1
D: -
J: TRBJ1-4
DNA: TGTGCCAGCAGCCACGGATTTGGGGTGCCTAATGAAAAACTGTTTTTT
CDR3: CASSHGFGVPNEKLFF

size: many
V: TRBV3-1
D: TRBD2
J: TRBJ2-3
DNA: TGTGCCAGCAGCCAACGTACGACGGGAGGGGCCACAGATACGCAGTATTTT
CDR3: CASSQRTTGGATDTQYF

size: few
V: TRBV9
D: TRBD2
J: TRBJ2-3
DNA: TGTGCCAGCAGCGTAGATCTAGCGGGAGTTGCGACAGATACGCAGTATTTT
CDR3: CASSVDLAGVATDTQYF

size: many
V: TRBV27
D: TRBD1
J: TRBJ1-2
DNA: TGTGCCAGCACGAACAGACAGGGATCTGGCTACACCTTC
CDR3: CASTNRQGSGYTF

size: few
V: TRBV11-1
D: -
J: TRBJ2-3
DNA: TGTGCCAGCAGCACGGTTAGCACAGGTACGCAGTATTTT
CDR3: CASSTVSTGTQYF

size: many
V: TRBV7-8
D: -
J: TRBJ1-1
DNA: TGTGCCAGCAGTTCCAGCAGGCTGGTGAACACTGAAGCTTTCTTT
CDR3: CASSSSRLVNTEAFF

size: many
V: TRBV30
D: -
J: TRBJ2-5
DNA: TGTGCCTGGAGTCTTGGGTATCAGGAGACCCAGTACTTC
CDR3: CAWSLGYQETQYF

size: -
V: TRBV7-9
D: -
J: TRBJ2-7
DNA: TGTGCCAGCAGCTTAGGGGCAGGGTTCGAGCAGTACTTC
CDR3: CASSLGAGFEQYF

size: many
V: TRBV11-2
D: -
J: TRBJ1-6
DNA: TGTGCCAGCAGCTTAGGGGGTGGTAATTCACCCCTCCACTTT
CDR3: CASSLGGGNSPLHF

size: -
V: TRBV5-1
D: -
J: TRBJ1-1
DNA: TGCGCCAGCAGCCAATTGGAGAACACTGAAGCTTTCTTT
CDR3: CASSQLENTEAFF

size: -
V: TRBV6-1
D: TRBD2
J: TRBJ2-1
DNA: TGTGCCAGCAATATAGCGGGGGGCTCCTACAATGAGCAGTTCTTC
CDR3: CASNIAGGSYNEQFF

size: many
V: TRBV2
D: -
J: TRBJ1-5
DNA: TGTGCCAGCAGTGGGACGGCCTCCAATCAGCCCCAGCATTTT
CDR3: CASSGTASNQPQHF

size: many
V: TRBV3-1
D: TRBD1
J: TRBJ1-3
DNA: TGTGCCAGCAGCCAAGGAAGCGGACAGGGGCACTCTGGAAACACCATATATTTT
CDR3: CASSQGSGQGHSGNTIYF

size: many
V: TRBV11-2
D: TRBD2
J: TRBJ2-3
DNA: TGTGCCAGCAGCTTAGAGGGACTAGGGCTAGATACGCAGTATTTT
CDR3: CASSLEGLGLDTQYF

size: few
V: TRBV12-3/TRBV12-4
D: -
J: TRBJ1-1
DNA: TGTGCCAGCAGTCTACACAGGGTTTGGAACACTGAAGCTTTCTTT
CDR3: CASSLHRVWNTEAFF

size: -
V: TRBV6-1
D: -
J: TRBJ1-4
DNA: TGTGCCAGCTCCAGGGGTGCTAATGAAAAACTGTTTTTT
CDR3: CASSRGANEKLFF

size: many
V: TRBV2
D: TRBD1
J: TRBJ1-4
DNA: TGTGCCAGCAGTCAAGACAGGGGACTCACTTCAAATGAAAAACTGTTTTTT
CDR3: CASSQDRGLTSNEKLFF

size: -
V: TRBV20-1
D: TRBD2
J: TRBJ2-3
DNA: TGCAGTGCTAGAGGGGCCGGGACTAGCGGTGGCACAGATACGCAGTATTTT
CDR3: CSARGAGTSGGTDTQYF

size: many
V: TRBV2
D: -
J: TRBJ2-5
DNA: TGTGCCAGCACTAAGCAAGAGACCCAGTACTTC
CDR3: CASTKQETQYF

size: once
V: TRBV10-3
D: TRBD1
J: TRBJ2-3
DNA: TGTGCCATCAGTGATTCCCCGGGACAGCGCACAGATACGCAGTATTTT
CDR3: CAISDSPGQRTDTQYF